The 24 T cell receptor beta chains in this list originate from one sample, sequenced in a study of metastatic and nonmetastatic thyroid tumors. No patient received treatment before thyroid surgery. TCRdb reprocessed the PCR reads using MiXCR. The sample holds some 54,000 clones, approximately 15% seen once. The sequenced sample was blood. The receptor source for this set is a female donor with papillary thyroid cancer or a benign thyroid nodule (not recorded which). Some clones in this sample may be carry-over from other donors' samples.

This clone occurred many times. J is TRBJ2-4 and V is TRBV19, with a weak D call TRBD1 (5 bases). The CDR3 covers 14 residues. V was pared by 3 bases and J by 9 bases, with 15 bases between. Germline V gene lookup returns CDR1 LNHDA and CDR2 SQIVND (reference sequence). In DNA, the CDR3 is TGTGCCAGTAGTATTTCAGGGAAGAAGGGCATTCAGTACTTC. It yields the protein CASSISGKKGIQYF. The whole variable domain, filled in from reference TRBV19 and TRBJ2-4, reads DGGITQSPKYLFRKEGQNVTLSCEQNLNHDAMYWYRQDPGQGLRLIYYSQIVNDFQKGDIAEGYSVSREKKESFPLTVTSAQKNPTAFYLCASSISGKKGIQYFGAGTRLSVL.

This clone was counted between two and nine times. Germline and junction disagree at one end, which may indicate a read error. The rearrangement joins TRBV6-1 to TRBJ1-1; the D gene is possibly TRBD1 (5 bases). The CDR3 loop spans 13 amino acids. Per germline, CDR1 MNHNS and CDR2 SASEGT. CDR3 in amino acids: CASRSQVGTEAFF. The CDR3 DNA sequence: TGTGCCAGCAGATCACAGGTGGGCACTGAAGCTTTTTTT.

This clone appeared many times. This chain connects TRBV5-6 to TRBJ2-2; TRBD2 matches at 7 bases. The V gene end was trimmed by 4 bases and the J gene end by 6 bases; junction bases not matched to a gene: 9. Per the germline V gene, CDR1 is SGHDT and CDR2 is YYEEEE. The CDR3 runs 15 residues. The CDR3 sequence: CASSPWGGDPGELFF. The DNA for the CDR3 is TGTGCCAGCAGCCCCTGGGGAGGGGACCCCGGGGAGCTGTTTTTT.

In its sample, this clone was seen many times. V and J are TRBV20-1 and TRBJ2-7, with TRBD1 matching over 8 bases. Germline CDR1 is DFQATT and CDR2 is SNEGSKA (reference sequence). The V and J ends lost 0 bases and 4 bases, in that order; junction bases with no gene match: 5. The CDR3 runs to 14 residues. The CDR3 region is CSARDPRGQYEQYF. For the CDR3, the DNA is TGCAGTGCTAGAGATCCCAGGGGGCAGTACGAGCAGTACTTC.

In its sample, this clone was seen many times. This chain links TRBV6-1 with TRBJ2-3; D ambiguous. Germline V gene lookup returns CDR1 MNHNS and CDR2 SASEGT. This CDR3 has 13 residues. V was pared by 7 bases and J by 2 bases, with 10 bases between. The CDR3 spells CASTPMDTDTQYF. In DNA form, the CDR3 reads TGTGCCAGCACCCCTATGGACACAGATACGCAGTATTTT.

V gene TRBV6-1 combines with J gene TRBJ2-1; TRBD2 matches at 13 bases. The CDR3 consists of 15 residues. V lost 0 bases and J lost 9; bases outside the gene matches: 2. The V gene's germline CDR1 is MNHNS and CDR2 SASEGT. The CDR3 region is CASSEAGLAGSEQFF. The DNA of the CDR3 is TGTGCCAGCAGTGAAGCGGGACTAGCGGGATCTGAGCAGTTCTTC.

The chain combines TRBV20-1 with TRBJ2-1; 13 nucleotides align to TRBD2. CDR3 length equals 16 residues. Germline loops: CDR1 DFQATT, CDR2 SNEGSKA (reference sequence). J was trimmed by 3 bases and V by 3 bases; bases with no gene match: 5. CDR3 sequence reads: CSARGTSGTGYNEQFF. For the CDR3, the DNA is TGCAGTGCTAGGGGGACTAGCGGGACAGGCTACAATGAGCAGTTCTTC.

This clone was detected ten times or more. At one end the junction does not follow the germline gene, possibly because of a read error. The V call is TRBV2, the J call TRBJ2-1; D is possibly TRBD2 (6 bases). This CDR3 is 15 amino acids long. Germline assignment: CDR1 SNHLY and CDR2 FYNNEI. CDR3 region: CASRVTSLSHNEQFF. CDR3 bases: TGTGCCAGCAGAGTGACTAGTCTCTCCCACAATGAGCAGTTCTTC.

This clone came up a few times. A much larger clone is a single base away; this may be a read error. V usage is TRBV30 and J usage is TRBJ2-5; D is perhaps TRBD2 (5 bases). Germline CDR1 GTSNPN, CDR2 SVGIG (reference sequence). V was shortened by 5 bases and J by 5 bases, with 18 bases between the two germline ends. The CDR3 has 14 residues. CDR3 sequence reads: CAWGPPGGTETQYF. The DNA for the CDR3 is TGTGCCTGGGGACCCCCCGGAGGCACGGAGACCCAGTACTTC.

Concerning this clone: An end of the junction differs from the germline gene, which may be a read error. The chain is built from TRBV6-1 and TRBJ2-2; 10 nucleotides agree with TRBD2. The CDR3 is 17 amino acids. The germline V gene encodes CDR1 MNHNS and CDR2 SASEGT. The CDR3 protein is CVSRGRKGLAITGELFF. The CDR3 coding sequence is TGTGTCAGCAGGGGTCGTAAGGGACTAGCGATAACCGGGGAGCTGTTTTTT.

The chain couples TRBV11-2 to TRBJ2-5; 7 bases map to TRBD1. In germline, CDR1 is SGHAT, CDR2 FQNNGV. After removal of 5 bases from V and 6 bases from J, the junction contained 12 bases not matched to a gene. The CDR3 is 15 amino acids. The CDR3 DNA follows: TGTGCCAGCAGCCTAGGGGGCGGGCGGAGTAAGACCCAGTACTTC. Translating it yields CASSLGGGRSKTQYF.

With regard to this clone: The conserved final phenylalanine or tryptophan is absent from the CDR3, which likely points to a read error. The chain employs TRBV12-3 or TRBV12-4 and TRBJ2-3; D remains unclear. The V and J ends lost 5 bases and 8 bases respectively, with 11 bases between them. The CDR3 is 12 residues long. The CDR3 loop reads CASSGVLGTQYS. CDR3 DNA sequence: TGTGCCAGCAGTGGGGTCCTGGGTACGCAGTATTCT.

This clone was recorded at least ten times. The chain links TRBV5-5 to TRBJ2-7; perhaps TRBD1 as D (6 bases). CDR3 length: 14 amino acids. Germline loops: CDR1 SGHKS, CDR2 YYEKEE (reference sequence). V lost 4 bases to trimming and J lost 0 bases, with 11 bases between them. The CDR3 here is CASSVTGSSYEQYF. As DNA, the CDR3 is TGTGCCAGCAGCGTCACAGGGAGCTCCTACGAGCAGTACTTC.

This clone was picked up many times. The rearrangement links TRBV7-2 to TRBJ2-7, with 8 bases identical to TRBD2. V was pared by 5 bases and J by 2 bases, with 14 bases of the junction left unmatched. The CDR3 consists of 17 residues. Germline V lookup: CDR1 SGHTA, CDR2 FQGNSA. The CDR3: CASSRASYSGTPYEQYF. In DNA form, the CDR3 reads TGTGCCAGCAGCCGCGCTTCCTATAGCGGGACCCCCTACGAGCAGTACTTC.

The table lists this clone with many counts. The chain is built from TRBV5-1 and TRBJ2-7; perhaps TRBD1 as D (6 bases). V gave up 6 bases and J gave up 2 bases, with 15 bases separating them. The CDR3 runs 14 residues. Germline V gene data show CDR1 as SGHRS and CDR2 as YFSETQ. CDR3 in amino acids: CASKGQITTYEQYF. CDR3 in DNA: TGCGCCAGCAAAGGACAGATAACAACCTACGAGCAGTACTTC.

This clone was found a few times. This may stem from a read error, because a much larger clone lies one nucleotide away. The chain couples TRBV18 to TRBJ1-1, with D unresolved. CDR1 KGHSH and CDR2 LQKENI come from the germline V gene. The CDR3 covers 15 residues. The CDR3 coding sequence is TGTGTCAGCTCACCAAGGTTAAACAGGAACACTGAAGCTTTCTTT. Amino acid sequence: CVSSPRLNRNTEAFF.

For this clone: Germline and junction disagree at one end, which may indicate a read error. V is TRBV27 and J is TRBJ1-5; 8 bases are shared with TRBD1. The CDR3 runs to 14 residues. Per the germline V gene, CDR1 is MNHEY and CDR2 is SMNVEV (reference sequence). This chain's CDR3 is CAILDRGTNHPQHF. CDR3 DNA sequence: TGTGCCATCCTTGACAGGGGCACTAATCATCCCCAGCATTTT.

This clone was observed at least ten times. This chain links TRBV10-3 with TRBJ2-1; D gene unclear. Trimming removed 2 bases from V and 5 bases from J, with 7 bases in between. The germline V gene encodes CDR1 ENHRY and CDR2 SYGVKD. The CDR3 is made up of 13 amino acids. CDR3 amino acids: CAISETNHNEQFF. DNA of the CDR3: TGTGCCATCAGTGAGACTAACCACAATGAGCAGTTCTTC.

The chain recombines TRBV11-2 with TRBJ2-1, with TRBD1 identical over 10 bases. The CDR3 spans 16 residues. CDR1 SGHAT and CDR2 FQNNGV come from the germline V gene. V was clipped by 4 bases and J by 6 bases; unmatched bases: 9. The CDR3 DNA follows: TGTGCCAGCAGCTCGAGACAGGGGGCCAGCGGCAATGAGCAGTTCTTC. This encodes CASSSRQGASGNEQFF.

This clone appeared a few times. The chain combines TRBV6-4 with TRBJ1-2, with D tentatively TRBD1 (5 bases). Germline assignment: CDR1 MRHNA and CDR2 SNTAGT. The CDR3 extends over 15 amino acids. V lost 6 bases, J lost 2 bases, and 16 bases lay in between. The CDR3 here is CASSPSGGSNYGYTF. In DNA form, the CDR3 reads TGTGCCAGCAGCCCCTCGGGGGGGTCCAACTATGGCTACACCTTC.

In its sample, this clone was seen many times. V gene TRBV4-1 combines with J gene TRBJ1-3; D gene unclear. CDR1 is MGHRA, CDR2 YSYEKL, per germline. The CDR3 is made up of 11 amino acids. V lost 6 bases, J lost 4 bases, and 4 bases lay in between. The CDR3 here is CASRQGNTIYF. The CDR3 nucleotides are TGCGCCAGCAGACAGGGAAACACCATATATTTT.

This clone was seen many times. This chain joins TRBV30 and TRBJ1-1; TRBD1 might be the D (5 bases). The CDR3 sequence is 16 residues long. V lost 2 bases and J lost 0, with 16 bases in between. Germline V lookup: CDR1 GTSNPN, CDR2 SVGIG (reference sequence). CDR3 loop: CAWSPPLGRVNTEAFF. DNA for the CDR3: TGTGCCTGGAGTCCACCCCTGGGACGGGTGAACACTGAAGCTTTCTTT.

This clone came up many times. The chain recombines TRBV7-9 with TRBJ2-1; TRBD1 matches 8 bases. This CDR3 comprises 18 residues. Germline assignment: CDR1 SEHNR and CDR2 FQNEAQ (reference sequence). The trim removed 1 base at V and 4 bases at J, leaving 12 bases unmatched. CDR3 nucleotide sequence: TGTGCCAGCAGCTTAGTTTGGGGGACAGGTTCACCTTACAATGAGCAGTTCTTC. Translated: CASSLVWGTGSPYNEQFF.

This clone was counted at least ten times. The chain employs TRBV7-9 and TRBJ2-3; no firm D call. CDR3 size: 16 residues. Germline lookup yields CDR1 SEHNR and CDR2 FQNEAQ (reference sequence). V was pared by 4 bases and J by 3 bases, with 17 bases between. As DNA, the CDR3 is TGTGCCAGCAGCTCCCCGAATAATCTAGTTACAGATACGCAGTATTTT. Its protein is CASSSPNNLVTDTQYF. The full variable domain, rest sourced from reference TRBV7-9 and TRBJ2-3, is DTGVSQNPRHKITKRGQNVTFRCDPISEHNRLYWYRQTLGQGPEFLTYFQNEAQLEKSRLLSDRFSAERPKGSFSTLEIQRTEQGDSAMYLCASSSPNNLVTDTQYFGPGTRLTVL.